The sequence of this T cell receptor beta chain was determined in a study of OX40 agonist ivuxolimab in advanced cancers. Study as a whole: Two cutaneous melanoma patients and one hepatocellular carcinoma patient, three in all, had partial responses. Broader study findings: The average count of expanded clones was higher among CD8+ T cells than among CD4+. Patients with a partial response at 0.1-3.0 mg/kg had among the lowest clonal expansion. At 0.1 to 3.0 mg/kg and by week 6, clonal expansion occurred in CD4+ and CD8+ blood T cells.

This clone turned up a few times. Antigen specificity is unknown. Germline is not matched at one junction end, which may reflect a read error. The assay was immunoSEQ multiplex PCR, and TCRdb's table has in-frame clones only and misses some. This sample has tens of thousands of clones, with 75% to 85% found just once. Germline CDR1 PRHDT, CDR2 FYEKMQ (reference sequence). The CDR3 covers 14 residues. This sequence was found in an adult with an advanced solid tumor such as melanoma, head and neck, liver or kidney cancer. This chain links TRBV13 with TRBJ2-2, with D perhaps being TRBD1 or TRBD2 (5 bases each). The input for sequencing was CD4+ or CD8+ T cells sorted from blood, taken in a trial of the OX40 agonist ivuxolimab. CDR3 region: CASSVGEYTGELFF. DNA of the CDR3: TGTGCCAGCAGCGTAGGGGAGTACACCGGGGAGCTGTTTTTT. Full variable domain (outside the CDR3, taken from reference TRBV13 and TRBJ2-2): AAGVIQSPRHLIKEKRETATLKCYPIPRHDTVYWYQQGPGQDPQFLISFYEKMQSDKGSIPDRFSAQQFSDYHSELNMSSLELGDSALYFCASSVGEYTGELFFGEGSRLTVL.